This T cell receptor (beta chain) is drawn from a study of graft-versus-host responses after intestinal transplantation (dated by TCRdb to the early 2020s). Describing the broader study: The transplants that recipients received were multivisceral, liver-intestinal, or isolated intestinal. Anti-thymocyte globulin induction was given to all recipients, followed by maintenance tacrolimus and steroids for around three years. After intestinal transplantation, graft-versus-host and host-versus-graft alloreactive T cell clones were followed in the graft, circulation and bone marrow using bulk TCR-beta CDR3 sequencing. Alloreactive clones were identified by sequencing pre-transplant mixed lymphocyte reaction products and comparing these products with unstimulated pre-transplant donor and recipient T cells. A cohort of about 25 intestinal transplant recipients, including one retransplant, was enrolled, and a few patients lacking pretransplant specimens were excluded. Donor T cell macrochimerism was defined as a peak of at least 4% donor T cells among recipient peripheral blood mononuclear cells. Rather than being sequenced by the commercial service, samples from a few later patients were sequenced in-house on an Illumina MiSeq and processed with MiXCR.

According to the study, the label for this sample's time point signals: cells obtained before transplantation from donor or recipient. CD3+CD4+ and CD3+CD8+ populations were FACS-sorted from unstimulated pre-transplant donor and recipient cells taken from spleen or lymph nodes. Comments on this clone: Its antigen is not yet known. Base qualities are not at hand, and no much larger clone is one base apart.

Beyond this particular receptor, the publication reports: GvH clones were found in recipient bone marrow, and some of the GvH clones appeared earlier in ileal mucosa or blood, which is consistent with an intestinal mucosal origin. In patients with donor T cell macrochimerism, the allografts had high GvH to HvG T cell clonal ratios. Early after transplant, peak levels of circulating GvH clones were found to be associated with declines in HvG clones. The relatively low number and heterogeneity of intestinal transplant patients limited the conclusions.

Receptor libraries were prepared by the immunoSEQ multiplex PCR assay. For most patients, genomic DNA was isolated with the Qiagen DNeasy Blood and Tissue Kit and shipped frozen to Adaptive Biotechnologies for TCR sequencing. High-throughput TCR-beta CDR3 sequencing of genomic DNA from most patients was performed by Adaptive Biotechnologies. Under the source paper's analysis protocol: Adaptive's ImmunoSEQ software was the source of the TCR sequencing data for 18 patients, while a few other patients were processed with MiXCR and VDJtools. CD4 versus CD8 sorting errors were corrected by removing sequences found in both subsets at a frequency ratio below 5:1. CDR3 nucleotide sequences shared between donor and recipient were removed because their origin could not be assigned. To be classed as alloreactive, a clone needed at least 2-fold expansion over unstimulated cells and a minimum CFSE-low frequency of 0.002% (template counts) or 0.001% (read counts). A clone was considered mappable if detected in the sequenced pre-transplant spleen, lymph node, or MLR CFSE-low populations of the donor or recipient. Cumulative frequency of alloreactive clones was calculated as a percentage of all sequences weighted by copy number. The table was pulled from immuneACCESS by TCRdb, which kept in-frame rearrangements only. Such tables lose some clones; where checked, under half of the loss comes from unresolved V genes, and the rest has no known cause. The V and J calls and the clone size are those of that table, but D and trimming were determined from the DNA. A total of around 90,000 clones appear in this sample, roughly 91% of them only once. The top ten hold around 1.1% of the sample.

Here the sequenced sample was unstimulated CD8+ T cells sorted from spleen or lymph node cells, taken before transplant. The origin of this receptor is a human donor who was the organ donor for an intestinal transplant.

DNA sequence: TGTGCCAGCAGTTTCGCAGGGGACCAGCCCCAGCATTTT. This sequence encodes CASSFAGDQPQHF. The chain was built from TRBV27 and TRBJ1-5; the D segment could be TRBD1, given 6 matching bases. CDR1 and CDR2 are drawn from the germline V gene (reference sequence): MNHEY, SMNVEV. From its cysteine to its phenylalanine, the CDR3 spans 13 amino acids. The CDR3 DNA has 39 bases and is translated from base 1. V and J lose 3 bases and 7 bases, and a span of 10 bases separates them.